Following are 27 T cell receptor beta chains from one sample sequenced in a study of shared clonotypes between healthy human individuals (dated by TCRdb to 2020 to 2021). CD8 naive samples consisted of CD45RO-negative cells that were positively selected for CCR7, yielding a CD45RA+CCR7+ population without TemRA cells. Libraries were constructed by the immunoSEQ multiplex PCR assay. Drawn from immuneACCESS, this table holds only the in-frame rearrangements with V and J called that TCRdb kept. Clones are partly lost; checked studies trace under half to an unresolved V gene and leave the rest unexplained. This sample gives approximately 2,200,000 clones in total; more than 85% of them show up just once. The ten largest make up roughly 1.7% of the sample. Source material: naive CD8+ T cells from PBMCs. The cell subset or site label, read with the paper, signifies: CD45RA+CCR7+. Source of these receptors: a man aged 18 to 35 in good health. Some clones in this sample may be carry-over from other donors' samples.

This sequence joins TRBV10-1 and TRBJ2-7; D gene uncertain. From germline, CDR1 is WNHNN and CDR2 SYGVQD (reference sequence). CDR3 length equals 12 residues. The germline V and J ends were trimmed by 2 bases and 6 bases, with 8 bases remaining between them. The chain's CDR3 is CASSELGSEQYF. Here the CDR3 DNA reads TGCGCCAGCAGTGAGCTTGGAAGCGAGCAGTACTTC.

This clone came up once. This chain links TRBV5-1 with TRBJ2-1; a possible D gene is TRBD1 (5 bases). V lost 0 bases to trimming and J lost 9 bases, with 10 bases between them. CDR3 size: 13 residues. Germline V gene sequence: CDR1 SGHRS, CDR2 YFSETQ. The CDR3 nucleotides read TGCGCCAGCAGCTTGGAGGGGTTCGGTGAGCAGTTCTTC. The encoded protein is CASSLEGFGEQFF. The variable domain in full, completed from reference TRBV5-1 and TRBJ2-1, reads KAGVTQTPRYLIKTRGQQVTLSCSPISGHRSVSWYQQTPGQGLQFLFEYFSETQRNKGNFPGRFSGRQFSNSRSEMNVSTLELGDSALYLCASSLEGFGEQFFGPGTRLTVL.

In regard to this clone: Other DNA sequences in this specimen translate into the identical CDR3. The chain is built from TRBV11-2 and TRBJ2-7, with D tentatively TRBD1 (5 bases). Trimming stripped 3 bases from V and 4 bases from J, with 10 bases between. The CDR3 is 13 amino acids. CDR1 is SGHAT and CDR2 is FQNNGV in the germline V gene. The CDR3 spells CASSLGRSYEQYF. The CDR3 DNA reads TGTGCCAGCAGCTTGGGGCGGAGTTACGAGCAGTACTTC.

The rearrangement links TRBV4-3 to TRBJ1-1; TRBD1 might be the D (5 bases). CDR1 and CDR2 from the germline V gene are LGHNA and YSLEER. The CDR3 contains 15 residues. Deletions cut 0 bases from V and 3 bases from J, with 11 bases between. Here the CDR3 reads CASSQDPGWDTEAFF. The CDR3 DNA reads as TGCGCCAGCAGCCAAGATCCAGGGTGGGACACTGAAGCTTTCTTT.

The gene calls are TRBV6-5 and TRBJ2-1; D possibly corresponds to TRBD1 (7 bases). The CDR3 is 15 amino acids. Trimming removed 6 bases at V and 0 bases at J, with 12 bases between. Germline loops: CDR1 MNHEY, CDR2 SVGAGI. This chain's CDR3 is CASRGGQSSYNEQFF. For the CDR3, the DNA is TGTGCCAGCAGGGGGGGACAGAGCTCCTACAATGAGCAGTTCTTC.

In regard to this clone: This sample includes further DNA sequences coding for the same CDR3. The chain recombines TRBV7-3 with TRBJ2-2; D unresolved. The CDR3 consists of 12 residues. V was cut by 5 bases and J by 4 bases, with 5 bases left in between. Germline V gives CDR1 SGHTA, CDR2 FQGTGA. CDR3 sequence: CASSPGTGELFF. The CDR3 nucleotides are TGTGCCAGCAGCCCGGGCACCGGGGAGCTGTTTTTT. Full variable domain (remainder filled in from reference TRBV7-3 and TRBJ2-2): GAGVSQTPSNKVTEKGKYVELRCDPISGHTALYWYRQSLGQGPEFLIYFQGTGAADDSGLPNDRFFAVRPEGSVSTLKIQRTERGDSAVYLCASSPGTGELFFGEGSRLTVL.

About this clone itself: The sample carries other DNA sequences with the same CDR3. The chain combines TRBV27 with TRBJ2-7; the D call may be TRBD1 or TRBD2 (5 bases each). Germline values: CDR1 MNHEY, CDR2 SMNVEV (reference sequence). The CDR3 runs to 15 residues. V was trimmed by 1 base and J by 0 bases, leaving 10 bases between them. CDR3 loop: CASSLWAGSSYEQYF. The DNA of the CDR3 is TGTGCCAGCAGTTTATGGGCAGGGAGCTCCTACGAGCAGTACTTC.

V usage is TRBV6-6 and J usage is TRBJ1-5; TRBD1 is a possible D gene (5 bases). CDR3 length: 15 residues. Germline lookup yields CDR1 MNHNY and CDR2 SVGAGI (reference sequence). V lost 6 bases to trimming and J lost 5 bases, with 17 bases between them. Here the CDR3 DNA reads TGTGCCAGCAGCCCCCTGGGGGGAGGGCATCAGCCCCAGCATTTT. Translation: CASSPLGGGHQPQHF.

The chain uses TRBV27 and TRBJ2-7; D is unclear. CDR1 and CDR2 (germline): MNHEY, SMNVEV (reference sequence). Between the trimmed V and J ends, which lost 6 bases and 2 bases, there was a span of 8 bases. This CDR3 is 12 amino acids long. In DNA, the CDR3 is TGTGCCAGCAGGTCAGGACCCTACGAGCAGTACTTC. This translates into CASRSGPYEQYF.

A remark on this clone: Additional DNA sequences in this sample encode the identical CDR3. The V gene is TRBV19, the J gene TRBJ1-1; D is undetermined. V gave up 3 bases and J gave up 4 bases, with 9 bases separating them. The CDR3 is made up of 13 amino acids. The germline CDR1 and CDR2 sequences are LNHDA and SQIVND (reference sequence). The CDR3 coding sequence is TGTGCCAGTAGTATGACGGGGAGCACTGAAGCTTTCTTT. This codes for CASSMTGSTEAFF.

The CDR3 protein is CASSLEVWGWNQPQHF. In DNA form, the CDR3 reads TGTGCCAGCAGCTTGGAGGTTTGGGGTTGGAATCAGCCCCAGCATTTT. The chain joins TRBV5-8 to TRBJ1-5; D is uncertain. V was clipped by 0 bases and J by 4 bases, with 14 bases between them. The CDR3 spans 16 residues. CDR1 and CDR2 from the germline V gene are SGHTS and YDEGEE. Combining the CDR3 with reference TRBV5-8 and TRBJ1-5 gives the whole variable domain EAGVTQSPTHLIKTRGQQATLRCSPISGHTSVYWYQQALGLGLQFLLWYDEGEERNRGNFPPRFSGRQFPNYSSELNVNALELEDSALYLCASSLEVWGWNQPQHFGDGTRLSIL.

The V and J genes are TRBV29-1 and TRBJ2-1; no clear D gene. This CDR3 comprises 12 residues. The germline CDR1 and CDR2 sequences are SQVTM and ANQGSEA. With 5 bases removed from V and 3 bases from J, the gap between germline ends came to 8 bases. Here the CDR3 reads CSVIRDYNEQFF. CDR3 nucleotides: TGCAGCGTTATTAGAGACTACAATGAGCAGTTCTTC.

The rearrangement uses TRBV6-1 and TRBJ2-7, with 8 bases lining up with TRBD1. Germline trimming cut 1 base from V and 6 bases from J; bases unmatched to any gene: 5. Germline V gene lookup returns CDR1 MNHNS and CDR2 SASEGT. The CDR3 spans 14 residues. CDR3 loop: CASSEGQGAREQYF. CDR3 in DNA: TGTGCCAGCAGTGAAGGTCAGGGGGCTCGCGAGCAGTACTTC.

The chain couples TRBV6-1 to TRBJ1-3; 10 bases line up with TRBD1. The CDR3 totals 15 residues. The trim removed 4 bases at V and 4 bases at J, leaving 4 bases unmatched. Germline CDR1 is MNHNS and CDR2 is SASEGT. This CDR3 reads CASSADRGTGNTIYF. The CDR3, as DNA: TGTGCCAGCAGTGCGGACAGGGGGACGGGAAACACCATATATTTT.

J is TRBJ1-4 and V is TRBV4-3; TRBD1 aligns across 11 bases. This CDR3 is 15 amino acids long. Germline CDR1 and CDR2: LGHNA and YSLEER. The junction had 1 base not matched to a gene; V was cut back by 0 bases and J by 7 bases. In DNA, the CDR3 is TGCGCCAGCAGCCAAGACGGGACAGGGGGTGAAAAACTGTTTTTT. Encoded protein: CASSQDGTGGEKLFF.

The chain carries TRBV13 and TRBJ2-7, with 8 bases lining up with TRBD1. The CDR3 has 14 amino acids. Germline CDR1 PRHDT, CDR2 FYEKMQ (reference sequence). J was trimmed by 7 bases and V by 3 bases; bases with no gene match: 8. The CDR3 loop is CASSLDRAPGEQYF. CDR3 nucleotide sequence: TGTGCCAGCAGCTTGGACAGGGCCCCAGGAGAGCAGTACTTC.

This sequence joins TRBV14 and TRBJ2-4; D may be TRBD1 or TRBD2 (5 bases each). Germline V gene sequence: CDR1 SGHDN, CDR2 FVKESK. This CDR3 is built from 15 residues. Between the trimmed V and J ends, which lost 1 base and 2 bases, there was a span of 9 bases. This chain's CDR3 is CASSQGGGPKNIQYF. CDR3 coding DNA: TGTGCCAGCAGCCAAGGTGGGGGTCCCAAAAACATTCAGTACTTC.

The chain carries TRBV5-1 and TRBJ1-1; 7 nucleotides align to TRBD1. Germline CDR1 reads SGHRS; CDR2 reads YFSETQ. The CDR3 runs 12 residues. The trim removed 1 base at V and 6 bases at J, leaving 0 bases unmatched. CDR3 coding DNA: TGCGCCAGCAGCTTGACAGGGGCTGAAGCTTTCTTT. This gives the protein CASSLTGAEAFF.

The rearrangement links TRBV4-1 to TRBJ1-2; no firm D call. From germline, CDR1 is MGHRA and CDR2 YSYEKL. V shed 3 bases and J shed 8 bases, with 16 bases lying between them. The CDR3 is 14 amino acids. The CDR3 nucleotides are TGCGCCAGCAGCCATTATCCCTCGCTGGGGGGCTACACCTTC. Translating it yields CASSHYPSLGGYTF.

This chain joins TRBV7-6 and TRBJ2-5, with D tentatively TRBD1 (6 bases). CDR3 length: 14 amino acids. Germline CDR1 is SGHVS and CDR2 is FNYEAQ. V was trimmed by 0 bases and J by 9 bases, leaving 14 bases between them. As DNA, the CDR3 is TGTGCCAGCAGCTTAGCTGGGGGCGGTGGGGCCCAGTACTTC. This encodes CASSLAGGGGAQYF.

This sequence joins TRBV5-1 and TRBJ2-3; no definite D call. The germline V and J ends were trimmed by 2 bases and 5 bases, with 18 bases remaining between them. This CDR3 has 16 amino acids. CDR1 is SGHRS and CDR2 is YFSETQ in the germline V gene. For the CDR3, the DNA is TGCGCCAGCAGCTTAGAGGTCGTGGCGGTTCTAGATACGCAGTATTTT. Protein sequence: CASSLEVVAVLDTQYF. The full variable domain, in which reference TRBV5-1 and TRBJ2-3 provide the parts outside the CDR3, is KAGVTQTPRYLIKTRGQQVTLSCSPISGHRSVSWYQQTPGQGLQFLFEYFSETQRNKGNFPGRFSGRQFSNSRSEMNVSTLELGDSALYLCASSLEVVAVLDTQYFGPGTRLTVL.

The rearrangement joins TRBV27 to TRBJ2-1; 13 nucleotides line up with TRBD2. Germline values: CDR1 MNHEY, CDR2 SMNVEV (reference sequence). The junction had 7 bases not matched to a gene; V was cut back by 6 bases and J by 2 bases. The CDR3 runs to 17 residues. For the CDR3, the DNA is TGTGCCAGCAGAATAGGACTAGCGGGAGTTACCTACAATGAGCAGTTCTTC. Protein sequence: CASRIGLAGVTYNEQFF.

This chain links TRBV7-9 with TRBJ1-2, with D maybe TRBD1 (5 bases). Trimming left V 3 bases short and J 6 bases short, with 8 bases between. CDR3 size: 12 residues. Germline lookup yields CDR1 SEHNR and CDR2 FQNEAQ (reference sequence). The CDR3 loop is CASSFGGDGYTF. CDR3 coding DNA: TGTGCCAGCAGCTTCGGGGGGGATGGCTACACCTTC. Variable domain in full (rest from reference TRBV7-9 and TRBJ1-2): DTGVSQNPRHKITKRGQNVTFRCDPISEHNRLYWYRQTLGQGPEFLTYFQNEAQLEKSRLLSDRFSAERPKGSFSTLEIQRTEQGDSAMYLCASSFGGDGYTFGSGTRLTVV.

The rearrangement links TRBV15 to TRBJ2-3, with 10 nucleotides matching TRBD1. Unmatched junction bases numbered 5, after V lost 1 base and J lost 1 base. The CDR3 spans 17 residues. Germline V gene data show CDR1 as LNHNV and CDR2 as YYDKDF (reference sequence). CDR3 sequence (DNA): TGTGCCACCAGCAGAGTCTGGACAGGGGGAGGCACAGATACGCAGTATTTT. Encoded protein: CATSRVWTGGGTDTQYF.

The chain joins TRBV4-1 to TRBJ1-4, with D unclear. The CDR3 sequence is 17 residues long. V was clipped by 1 base and J by 0 bases, with 12 bases between them. CDR1 is MGHRA, CDR2 YSYEKL, per germline. The CDR3 protein is CASSQGPPIATNEKLFF. CDR3 coding DNA: TGCGCCAGCAGCCAAGGACCCCCAATTGCAACTAATGAAAAACTGTTTTTT.

V gene TRBV28 combines with J gene TRBJ2-1; 10 bases agree with TRBD2. The CDR3 contains 16 residues. J lost 4 bases, V lost 2 bases, and 5 bases had no gene match. CDR1 and CDR2 (germline): MDHEN, SYDVKM. CDR3 in amino acids: CASSLASGSLYNEQFF. For the CDR3, the DNA is TGTGCCAGCAGTTTAGCTAGCGGGAGTCTGTACAATGAGCAGTTCTTC. The variable domain in full, completed from reference TRBV28 and TRBJ2-1, reads DVKVTQSSRYLVKRTGEKVFLECVQDMDHENMFWYRQDPGLGLRLIYFSYDVKMKEKGDIPEGYSVSREKKERFSLILESASTNQTSMYLCASSLASGSLYNEQFFGPGTRLTVL.

The rearrangement joins TRBV13 to TRBJ2-7; 9 bases are a match to TRBD2. With 5 bases clipped from V and 4 bases from J, the junction kept 15 bases outside the gene matches. Germline V CDR1 and CDR2: PRHDT, FYEKMQ (reference sequence). The length of the CDR3 is 17 residues. CDR3 sequence reads: CASSHYSLAGGGYEQYF. CDR3 nucleotides: TGTGCCAGCAGCCACTACTCCCTTGCGGGAGGGGGATACGAGCAGTACTTC.